Listed below are T cell receptor beta chains from one sample, sequenced in a study of blood T cell repertoires in COVID-19. The method was immunoSEQ multiplex PCR; TCRdb's version includes in-frame clones alone and lacks a portion of them. The sample has roughly 170,000 clones; 84% are singletons. The sample taken for sequencing was peripheral blood. The receptors shown here come from a man aged 40-50 years who had recovered from COVID-19. Both conserved end residues are part of each CDR3. A D gene is named only where the DNA matches it firmly. Clone size, where shown, is once, few, many, or a class for clones that have expanded.

TRBV4-3	TRBJ2-3	NA	NA	TGCGCCAGCAGCCAAGATGGGCAAACACCGAGCACAGATACGCAGTATTTT	CASSQDGQTPSTDTQYF
TRBV14	TRBJ2-7	NA	NA	TGTGCCAGCAGCCGGAGCGGAACTAGCCAAGGGTACGAGCAGTACTTC	CASSRSGTSQGYEQYF
TRBV4-2	TRBJ2-2	NA	NA	TGTGCCAGCAGCCCCCGACAGACTCTGGCGGACGGGGAGCTGTTTTTT	CASSPRQTLADGELFF
TRBV4-2	TRBJ2-5	NA	NA	TGTGCCAGCAGCCAAGTAGTTGGAGAGACCCAGTACTTC	CASSQVVGETQYF
TRBV5-5	TRBJ2-6	NA	NA	TGTGCCAGCAGCTTGAATGAGGGGACTCGGGCCAACGTCCTGACTTTC	CASSLNEGTRANVLTF
TRBV10-3	TRBJ2-2	TRBD1	NA	TGTGCCATCAGACAGGGGGGATTCGACACCGGGGAGCTGTTTTTT	CAIRQGGFDTGELFF
TRBV6-5	TRBJ1-1	NA	few	TGTGCCAGCAGTCAGGGCAAGGGGGATGAAGCTTTCTTT	CASSQGKGDEAFF
TRBV27	TRBJ1-2	TRBD1	NA	TGTGCCAGCAGCCTACGGACAGGGTACGATGGCTACACCTTC	CASSLRTGYDGYTF
TRBV7-2	TRBJ2-1	TRBD2	NA	TGTGCCAGCAGCTTAGCGCGTCTAGCGGGAGCAGGAAATGAGCAGTTCTTC	CASSLARLAGAGNEQFF
TRBV28	TRBJ2-1	TRBD2	NA	TGTGCCAGCAAAGTCGGACTAGCGGGCCTCAATGAGCAGTTCTTC	CASKVGLAGLNEQFF
TRBV24-1	TRBJ1-2	TRBD1	NA	TGTGCCACCAGTCCTGGATCGGGCAGGGGGAGAAATGGCTACACCTTC	CATSPGSGRGRNGYTF
TRBV29-1	TRBJ2-2	TRBD1	NA	TGCAGCGTTGAGGACCCTAACAGGGGGCGCGTGGGGGAGCTGTTTTTT	CSVEDPNRGRVGELFF
TRBV11-3	TRBJ2-7	NA	NA	TGTGCCAGCAGCTTATTTTTACGTTTCCGAGACAGAAATTACGAGCAGTACTTC	CASSLFLRFRDRNYEQYF
TRBV6-6	TRBJ1-3	NA	NA	TGTGCCAGCAGTGGGGCCAGCTCTGGAAACACCATATATTTT	CASSGASSGNTIYF
TRBV7-9	TRBJ1-1	TRBD1	NA	TGTGTAGGACAGGAGGACACTGAAGCTTTCTTT	CVGQEDTEAFF
TRBV13	TRBJ1-1	TRBD1	NA	TGTGCCAGCAGCTTACGCGACAGGGTCACTGAAGCTTTCTTT	CASSLRDRVTEAFF
TRBV7-2	TRBJ1-4	NA	NA	TGTGCCAGCAGCTTAGCTTGGAGGAGTTTTAATGAAAAACTGTTTTTT	CASSLAWRSFNEKLFF
TRBV28	TRBJ2-7	NA	NA	TGTGCCAGCAGTTTAGAGGGGGACGGTGGCGTGGTGTACTTC	CASSLEGDGGVVYF
TRBV30	TRBJ1-4	TRBD1	few	TGTGCCTGGAGTGGGACAGGGGAAGAAAAACTGTTTTTT	CAWSGTGEEKLFF
TRBV5-6	TRBJ1-3	NA	NA	TGTGCCAGCAGCTTTGCGGGGCGAAACACCATATATTTT	CASSFAGRNTIYF
TRBV9	TRBJ2-6	TRBD1	NA	TGTGCCAGCAGCGTAGGTTTAGGGGGCGCATCCGGGGCCAACGTCCTGACTTTC	CASSVGLGGASGANVLTF
TRBV5-1	TRBJ1-2	NA	NA	TGCGCCAGCAGCTTGGCCACGGGGTCCTATGGCTACACCTTC	CASSLATGSYGYTF
TRBV4-3	TRBJ2-4	NA	NA	TGCGCCAGCAGCCAGTCCCGACTAGCCAAAAACATTCAGTACTTC	CASSQSRLAKNIQYF
TRBV19	TRBJ1-2	NA	NA	TGTGCCAGTAGTTCCTACCCCGCGGGGGGGCAGGGCTACACCTTC	CASSSYPAGGQGYTF
TRBV11-2	TRBJ1-1	NA	NA	TGTGCCAGCAGCTTAGTTTCCCTTGGAGGGGACACTGAAGCTTTCTTT	CASSLVSLGGDTEAFF
TRBV3-1/TRBV3-2	TRBJ2-5	NA	NA	TGTGCCAGCAGCCAAGAACTTAACCAGTACTTC	CASSQELNQYF
TRBV28	TRBJ2-7	TRBD2	NA	TGTGCCACCAGACTAGCTCAGACCGAGCAGTACTTC	CATRLAQTEQYF
TRBV9	TRBJ2-1	TRBD1	once	TGTGCCAGCAGCGACCGGGACAGAAACAATGAGCAGTTCTTC	CASSDRDRNNEQFF
TRBV4-1	TRBJ1-5	NA	NA	TGCGCCAGCAGCCCTCAATCGAGGGTGGATCAGCCCCAGCATTTT	CASSPQSRVDQPQHF
TRBV11-2	TRBJ1-1	TRBD1	once	TGTGCCAGCAGCTTAAGGAGGTCGGGACAGGGTACGACTGAAGCTTTCTTT	CASSLRRSGQGTTEAFF
TRBV19	TRBJ1-5	NA	NA	TGTGCCAGTAGTGCACAGGGAAATAATCAGCCCCAGCATTTT	CASSAQGNNQPQHF
TRBV6-2/TRBV6-3	TRBJ2-1	NA	NA	TGTGCCAGCAGTTCGACGCCCGGGTCCTACAATGAGCAGTTCTTC	CASSSTPGSYNEQFF